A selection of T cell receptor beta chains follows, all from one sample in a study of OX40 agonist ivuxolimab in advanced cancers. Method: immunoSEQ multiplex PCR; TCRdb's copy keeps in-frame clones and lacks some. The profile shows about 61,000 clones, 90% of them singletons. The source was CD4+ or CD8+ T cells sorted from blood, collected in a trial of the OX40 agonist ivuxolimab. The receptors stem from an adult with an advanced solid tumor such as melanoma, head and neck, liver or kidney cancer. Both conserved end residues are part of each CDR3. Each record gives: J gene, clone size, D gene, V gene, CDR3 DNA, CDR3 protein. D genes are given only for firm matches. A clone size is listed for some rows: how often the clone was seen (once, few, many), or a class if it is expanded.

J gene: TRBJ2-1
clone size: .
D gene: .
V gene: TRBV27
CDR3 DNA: TGTGCCAGCAGTTTCCTCTACCCCAATGAGCAGTTCTTC
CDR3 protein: CASSFLYPNEQFF

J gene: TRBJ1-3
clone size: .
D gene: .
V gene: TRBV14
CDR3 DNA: TGTGCCAGCAGCTACGATCTAGGCCACAGCTCTGGAAACACCATATATTTT
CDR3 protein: CASSYDLGHSSGNTIYF

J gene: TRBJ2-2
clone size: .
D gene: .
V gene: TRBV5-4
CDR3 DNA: TGTGCCAGCAGCTACTGGGGTTCCAGCACCGGGGAGCTGTTTTTT
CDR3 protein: CASSYWGSSTGELFF

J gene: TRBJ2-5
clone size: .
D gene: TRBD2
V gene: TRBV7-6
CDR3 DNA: TGTGCCAGCAGCTTAGTGGCTAGCGGGGGTGCGAGAGAGACCCAGTACTTC
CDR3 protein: CASSLVASGGARETQYF

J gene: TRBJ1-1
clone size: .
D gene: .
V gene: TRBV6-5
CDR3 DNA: TGTGCCAGCAGTCACCCTCCACCAATGAACACTGAAGCTTTCTTT
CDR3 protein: CASSHPPPMNTEAFF

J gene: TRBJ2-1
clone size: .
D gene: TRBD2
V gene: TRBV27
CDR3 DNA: TGTGCCAGCAGTTACCTGAGCGGGAGGAGCTCCTACAATGAGCAGTTCTTC
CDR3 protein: CASSYLSGRSSYNEQFF

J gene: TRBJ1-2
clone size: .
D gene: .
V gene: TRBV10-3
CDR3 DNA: TGTGCCATCAGCGGGACATTTTATGGCTACACCTTC
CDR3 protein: CAISGTFYGYTF

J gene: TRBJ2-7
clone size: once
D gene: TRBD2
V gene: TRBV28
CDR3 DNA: TGTGCCAGCAGCAATAGCGGGAGCATCGGTGGGGAGCAGTACTTC
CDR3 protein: CASSNSGSIGGEQYF

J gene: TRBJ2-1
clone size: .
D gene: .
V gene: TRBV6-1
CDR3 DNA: TGTGCCAGTACCGGGACAACCTACAATGAGCAGTTCTTC
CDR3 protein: CASTGTTYNEQFF

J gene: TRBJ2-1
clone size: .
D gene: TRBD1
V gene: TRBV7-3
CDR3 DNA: TGTGCCAGCAGCTTAGGGACAGGGGAATGGGATGAGCAGTTCTTC
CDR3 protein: CASSLGTGEWDEQFF

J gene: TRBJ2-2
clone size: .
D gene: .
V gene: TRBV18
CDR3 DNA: TGTGCCAGCTCACCACAAAAGGGTTGGCCCGGGGAGCTGTTTTTT
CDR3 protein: CASSPQKGWPGELFF

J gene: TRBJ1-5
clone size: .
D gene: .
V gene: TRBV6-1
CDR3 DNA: TGTGCCAGCAGTGATCGAGGGATCAATCAGCCCCAGCATTTT
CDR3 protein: CASSDRGINQPQHF

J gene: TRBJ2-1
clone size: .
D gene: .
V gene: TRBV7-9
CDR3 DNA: TGTGCCAGCAGCTTAGTTACCGTCAGTGAGCAGTTCTTC
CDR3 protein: CASSLVTVSEQFF

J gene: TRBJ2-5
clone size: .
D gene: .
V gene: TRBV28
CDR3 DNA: TGTGCCAGCAGTTTAATGGGGGCGCAGTACCAAGAGACCCAGTACTTC
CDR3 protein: CASSLMGAQYQETQYF

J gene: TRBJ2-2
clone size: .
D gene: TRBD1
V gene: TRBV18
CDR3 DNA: TGTGCCAGCTCACCACCGGGACAGGGCCCCAACACCGGGGAGCTGTTTTTT
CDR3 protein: CASSPPGQGPNTGELFF

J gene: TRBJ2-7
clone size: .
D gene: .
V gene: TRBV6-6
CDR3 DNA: TGTGCCAGCAGTCGACCGGGGGTGTACGAGCAGTACTTC
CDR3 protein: CASSRPGVYEQYF

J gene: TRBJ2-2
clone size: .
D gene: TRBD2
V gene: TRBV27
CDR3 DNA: TGTGCCAGCAGTTTATGGCTAGTGGAGAGCGGGAGATCCACCGGGGAGCTGTTTTTT
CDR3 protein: CASSLWLVESGRSTGELFF

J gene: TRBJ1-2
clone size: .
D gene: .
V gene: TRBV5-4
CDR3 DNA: TGTGCCAGCAGCTTGTTCGCTGGGGATTCGGGAGGCTACACCTTC
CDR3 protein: CASSLFAGDSGGYTF

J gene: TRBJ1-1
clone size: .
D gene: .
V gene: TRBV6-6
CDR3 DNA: TGTGCCAGCAGTTACTCGGGAACTCGTACAACTGAAGCTTTCTTT
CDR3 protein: CASSYSGTRTTEAFF

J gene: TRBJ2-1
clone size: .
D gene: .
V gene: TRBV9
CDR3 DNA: TGTGCCAGCAGCACCTCAGCCAATGTAGGCTACAATGAGCAGTTCTTC
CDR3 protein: CASSTSANVGYNEQFF

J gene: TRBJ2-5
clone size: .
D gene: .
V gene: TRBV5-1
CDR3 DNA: TGCGCCAGCAGCTCCCCTCAGGAGACCCAGTACTTC
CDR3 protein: CASSSPQETQYF

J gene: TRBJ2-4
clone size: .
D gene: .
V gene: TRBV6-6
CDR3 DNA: TGTGCCAGCAGAACCACACCCGGCCTTGGTGACATTCAGTACTTC
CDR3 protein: CASRTTPGLGDIQYF

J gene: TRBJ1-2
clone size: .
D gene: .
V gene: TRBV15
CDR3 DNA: TGTGCCACCAGCAGAGAAACAGGGAACTATGGCTACACCTTC
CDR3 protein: CATSRETGNYGYTF

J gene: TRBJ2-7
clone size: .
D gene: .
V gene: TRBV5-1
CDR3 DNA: TGCGCCAGCAGTTGGACAGTCTCCAACGAGCAGTACTTC
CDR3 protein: CASSWTVSNEQYF

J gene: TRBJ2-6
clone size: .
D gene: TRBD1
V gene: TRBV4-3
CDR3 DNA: TGCGCCAGCAGCCAGGATAGGACAGGGGGCTCTGGGGCCAACGTCCTGACTTTC
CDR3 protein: CASSQDRTGGSGANVLTF